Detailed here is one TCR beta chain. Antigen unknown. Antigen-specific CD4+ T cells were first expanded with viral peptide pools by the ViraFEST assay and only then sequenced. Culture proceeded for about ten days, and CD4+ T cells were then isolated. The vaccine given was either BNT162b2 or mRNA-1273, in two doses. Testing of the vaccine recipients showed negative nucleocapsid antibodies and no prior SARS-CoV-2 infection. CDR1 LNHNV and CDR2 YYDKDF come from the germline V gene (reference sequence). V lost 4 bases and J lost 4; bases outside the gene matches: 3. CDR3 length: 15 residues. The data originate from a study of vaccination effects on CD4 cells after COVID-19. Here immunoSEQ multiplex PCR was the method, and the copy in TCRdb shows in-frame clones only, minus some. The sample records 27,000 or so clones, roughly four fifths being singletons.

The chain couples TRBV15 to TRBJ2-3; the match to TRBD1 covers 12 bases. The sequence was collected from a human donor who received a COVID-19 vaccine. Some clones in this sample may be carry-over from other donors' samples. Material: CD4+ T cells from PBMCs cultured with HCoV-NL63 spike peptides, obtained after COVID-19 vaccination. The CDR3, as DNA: TGTGCCACCAGCAAAGGGACAGGGGGCGCAGATACGCAGTATTTT. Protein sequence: CATSKGTGGADTQYF.